This T cell receptor beta chain stems from a study of T cells in tumors after PD-1 blockade. Study at large: Excluded were patients with checkpoint blockade, immunosuppressants, or radiotherapy or other anti-cancer therapy within 4 weeks. Daily vismodegib 150 mg continued in a subset of anti-PD-1-treated patients. General study findings and limits: Peripheral recruitment is suggested, as some novel exhausted tumor clones were in pre-treatment blood.

Sequenced by immunoSEQ multiplex PCR; TCRdb stores in-frame clones only, minus some. The repertoire includes roughly 19,000 clones, approximately 78% of them detected once, and 26% sits in the top ten. V was shortened by 1 base and J by 0 bases, with 3 bases between the two germline ends. CDR1 and CDR2 (germline): SEHNR, FQNEAQ (reference sequence). The CDR3 contains 14 residues. The sample holds one count of this clone. Its antigen is unidentified. The chain joins TRBV7-9 to TRBJ1-4; no clear D. The receptor was isolated from a human donor with basal cell carcinoma. The sequenced sample was PBMCs, obtained before anti-PD-1 treatment. The CDR3 nucleotides read TGTGCCAGCAGCTTAGGTGCAACTAATGAAAAACTGTTTTTT. This translates into CASSLGATNEKLFF.